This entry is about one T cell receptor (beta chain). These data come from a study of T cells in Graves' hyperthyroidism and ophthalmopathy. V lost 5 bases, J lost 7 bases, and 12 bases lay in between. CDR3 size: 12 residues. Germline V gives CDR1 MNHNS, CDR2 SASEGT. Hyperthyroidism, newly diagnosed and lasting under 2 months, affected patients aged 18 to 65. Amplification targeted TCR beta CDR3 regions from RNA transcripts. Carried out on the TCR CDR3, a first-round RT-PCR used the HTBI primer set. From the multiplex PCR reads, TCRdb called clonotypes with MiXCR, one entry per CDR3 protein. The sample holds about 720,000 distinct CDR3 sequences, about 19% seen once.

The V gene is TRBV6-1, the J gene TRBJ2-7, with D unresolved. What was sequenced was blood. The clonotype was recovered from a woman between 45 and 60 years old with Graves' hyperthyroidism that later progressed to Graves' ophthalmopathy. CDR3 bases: TGTGCCAGCAGTAACCCGGTCCCGGAGCAGTACTTC. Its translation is CASSNPVPEQYF.